The rows below give T cell receptor beta chains drawn from one sample of a study of neurological immune-mediated disorders. MiXCR, applied by TCRdb to the 5' RACE reads, yields one record per CDR3 protein. The sample records about 50,000 distinct CDR3 sequences, 15% to 20% being singletons. The source material was PBMCs. The origin of the receptors is a man between 60 and 75 years old in good health. The CDR3 runs from the conserved cysteine through the conserved F or W. A D gene is named only where the DNA matches it firmly. Not every row has a clone size; where given, it reads once, few, many or a size class.

clone_size,v_call,d_call,j_call,cdr3_aa,cdr3_nt
many,TRBV27,NA,TRBJ1-4,CASRSFSSDETKGKLFF,TGTGCCAGCAGGAGCTTCTCGTCGGATGAAACGAAAGGGAAACTGTTTTTT
NA,TRBV19,NA,TRBJ1-5,CASDSGMSKIKPQHF,TGTGCCAGCGATTCAGGGATGTCGAAAATAAAGCCCCAGCATTTT
many,TRBV5-1,TRBD1,TRBJ1-6,CASSLAVDRVSSPLHF,TGCGCCAGCAGCTTGGCCGTCGACAGGGTGAGCTCACCCCTCCACTTT
NA,TRBV18,NA,TRBJ2-7,CASSPEGYEQYF,TGTGCCAGCTCACCGGAGGGATACGAGCAGTACTTC
many,TRBV20-1,NA,TRBJ2-2,CSAPRDSGELFF,TGCAGTGCCCCTAGGGACTCAGGAGAGCTGTTTTTT
many,TRBV5-1,NA,TRBJ2-2,CASSLEVGWTGELFF,TGCGCCAGCAGCTTGGAGGTTGGTTGGACCGGGGAGCTGTTTTTT
NA,TRBV20-1,NA,TRBJ2-1,CSASAGSYYDEQFF,TGCAGTGCTAGTGCCGGGTCATACTACGATGAGCAGTTCTTC
many,TRBV20-1,TRBD1,TRBJ2-7,CSARTGAHEQYF,TGCAGTGCTAGGACAGGGGCCCACGAGCAGTACTTC
many,TRBV5-1,NA,TRBJ1-4,CASSLDPGVGEKLFF,TGCGCCAGCAGCTTGGATCCGGGAGTGGGGGAAAAACTGTTTTTT
NA,TRBV5-1,NA,TRBJ2-5,CASSRTTGGVETQYF,TGCGCCAGCAGCAGAACGACGGGTGGGGTGGAGACCCAGTACTTC
many,TRBV5-1,TRBD1,TRBJ1-6,CASSLGTTGTGYNSPLHF,TGCGCCAGCAGCTTGGGAACTACCGGGACAGGCTATAATTCACCCCTCCACTTT
many,TRBV20-1,TRBD2,TRBJ2-1,CSAQTLLGRGDEQFF,TGCAGTGCGCAAACCCTGCTCGGGAGGGGGGATGAGCAGTTCTTC
once,TRBV7-8,TRBD2,TRBJ2-1,CDSSLSSGRADEQFF,TGTGACAGCAGCTTATCGAGCGGGAGGGCGGATGAGCAGTTCTTC
NA,TRBV29-1,NA,TRBJ2-1,CSVLRWEGYDEQFF,TGCAGCGTGCTGAGGTGGGAAGGGTACGATGAGCAGTTCTTC
many,TRBV7-8,NA,TRBJ2-1,CASSLAGYFYEQFF,TGTGCCAGCAGCTTAGCGGGGTACTTCTATGAGCAGTTCTTC
NA,TRBV4-3,NA,TRBJ2-3,CAGSHRSVTDTQYF,TGCGCCGGCAGCCATCGGAGTGTCACAGATACGCAGTATTTT
many,TRBV5-5,NA,TRBJ2-1,CASSLREFFSNEQFF,TGTGCCAGCAGCTTAAGGGAGTTTTTTAGTAATGAGCAGTTCTTC
many,TRBV20-1,TRBD2,TRBJ2-7,CSAGASGRSSSYEQYF,TGCAGTGCTGGGGCTAGCGGGAGGTCGAGCTCCTACGAGCAGTACTTC
few,TRBV29-1,TRBD1,TRBJ2-1,CSVGTGDRYNEQFF,TGCAGCGTTGGGACAGGGGATAGGTACAATGAGCAGTTCTTC
many,TRBV5-1,NA,TRBJ2-6,CASSNGGGAVYGANVLTF,TGCGCCAGCAGCAATGGTGGAGGGGCGGTATATGGGGCCAACGTCCTGACTTTC
many,TRBV3-1,NA,TRBJ1-1,CASSQGVEGTEAFF,TGTGCCAGCAGCCAAGGGGTGGAGGGCACTGAAGCTTTCTTT
NA,TRBV28,NA,TRBJ1-3,CSSTRPNTGNTIYF,TGTTCCAGCACCCGACCGAACACTGGAAACACCATATATTTT
many,TRBV11-1,TRBD1,TRBJ2-6,CASSTRQGRGANVLTF,TGTGCCAGCAGCACCCGACAGGGGAGGGGGGCCAACGTCCTGACTTTC
many,TRBV25-1,NA,TRBJ1-1,CASSDWGNTEAFF,TGTGCCAGCAGTGATTGGGGGAACACTGAAGCTTTCTTT
many,TRBV24-1,NA,TRBJ2-1,CATSDPGTPSSYNEQFF,TGTGCCACCAGTGATCCTGGGACCCCGAGCTCCTACAATGAGCAGTTCTTC
many,TRBV20-1,NA,TRBJ1-5,CSARGPGSNQPQHF,TGCAGTGCTAGAGGCCCGGGGAGCAATCAGCCCCAGCATTTT
many,TRBV5-1,TRBD1,TRBJ1-1,CASRASQGEGAEAFF,TGCGCCAGCAGAGCTTCACAGGGGGAGGGTGCTGAAGCTTTCTTT
many,TRBV6-2/TRBV6-3,NA,TRBJ2-7,CASSRPGPSTSYEQYF,TGTGCCAGCAGTCGTCCTGGTCCTTCCACCTCCTACGAGCAGTACTTC
many,TRBV6-5,TRBD2,TRBJ2-1,CASSSREGRSYEQFF,TGTGCCAGCAGTTCCCGGGAGGGCAGGTCCTATGAGCAGTTCTTC
many,TRBV7-3,TRBD1,TRBJ2-5,CASSPNDRGRTETQYF,TGTGCCAGCAGCCCCAACGACAGGGGGCGCACAGAGACCCAGTACTTC
many,TRBV21-1,NA,TRBJ1-3,CPRGYSGNTIYF,TGCCCCAGGGGCTACTCTGGAAACACCATATATTTT